The 25 T cell receptor beta chains below all came from one sample that was sequenced in a study of cytomegalovirus exposure and HLA in healthy donors. This PCR relied on a set of 60 Vbeta primers and 13 Jbeta primers. Sequencing used immunoSEQ multiplex PCR; TCRdb keeps in-frame clones, though not all of them. The sample gives tens of thousands of clones, approximately 70% of which show up once; roughly 22% is in the top ten. Specimen: PBMCs. These receptors originate from a woman aged 50 to 60 in good health and CMV-seropositive.

This chain uses TRBV7-6 with TRBJ1-4; TRBD1 agrees at 9 bases. The ends lost 3 bases at V and 7 bases at J; junction bases unmatched: 9. The germline V gene has CDR1 SGHVS and CDR2 FNYEAQ. The CDR3 is made up of 16 amino acids. The CDR3 sequence is CASSFTVGQGLEKLFF. In DNA, the CDR3 is TGTGCCAGCAGCTTTACGGTGGGACAGGGACTTGAAAAACTGTTTTTT.

V gene TRBV15 combines with J gene TRBJ2-1; 9 bases line up with TRBD1. Germline-derived CDR1 and CDR2 are LNHNV and YYDKDF (reference sequence). V was pared by 5 bases and J by 8 bases, with 10 bases of the junction left unmatched. The CDR3 is made up of 15 amino acids. DNA for the CDR3: TGTGCCACCAGCGGGGGGGACAGGGCGGTCCATGAGCAGTTCTTC. This translates into CATSGGDRAVHEQFF.

This rearrangement joins TRBV27 to TRBJ2-7, with 7 bases lining up with TRBD1. Germline assignment: CDR1 MNHEY and CDR2 SMNVEV (reference sequence). The junction had 13 bases not matched to a gene; V was cut back by 7 bases and J by 7 bases. CDR3 size: 14 residues. The DNA of the CDR3 is TGTGCCAGCAACCTGGGACAGCTGCTTAAGGAGCAGTACTTC. Translated, it gives CASNLGQLLKEQYF.

This clone was seen just once. V is TRBV25-1 and J is TRBJ1-1; D is unresolved. CDR1 is MGHDK and CDR2 is SYGVNS in the germline V gene. V shed 7 bases and J shed 5 bases, with 11 bases lying between them. The CDR3 is 12 residues long. CDR3 bases: TGTGCCAGCACGACGGAGGCAACTGAAGCTTTCTTT. Translation: CASTTEATEAFF. Full variable domain (remainder filled in from reference TRBV25-1 and TRBJ1-1): EADIYQTPRYLVIGTGKKITLECSQTMGHDKMYWYQQDPGMELHLIHYSYGVNSTEKGDLSSESTVSRIRTEHFPLTLESARPSHTSQYLCASTTEATEAFFGQGTRLTVV.

The rearrangement joins TRBV18 to TRBJ1-1; weak D call: TRBD1 (5 bases). V shed 4 bases and J shed 0 bases, with 9 bases lying between them. Germline loops: CDR1 KGHSH, CDR2 LQKENI. This CDR3 spans 14 amino acids. The CDR3 loop is CASSLTTVNTEAFF. The CDR3 DNA follows: TGTGCCAGCTCACTTACGACAGTGAACACTGAAGCTTTCTTT.

The CDR3 DNA follows: TGTGCCAGCAGCCCTCGAAGGGAGCTAGCGGGAGAGCAGTTCTTC. Its translation: CASSPRRELAGEQFF. The V call is TRBV25-1, the J call TRBJ2-1; TRBD2 aligns across 9 bases. Germline V gives CDR1 MGHDK, CDR2 SYGVNS. The CDR3 length is 15 residues. J was trimmed by 10 bases and V by 6 bases; bases with no gene match: 13.

The chain recombines TRBV18 with TRBJ1-1, with D perhaps TRBD1 (5 bases). The V end lost 6 bases, the J end lost 11 bases, and 16 bases lay between the germline ends. The CDR3 extends over 12 amino acids. Germline V gene sequence: CDR1 KGHSH, CDR2 LQKENI. CDR3 loop: CASSPETARAFF. The CDR3 coding sequence is TGTGCCAGCTCCCCGGAGACAGCTCGGGCTTTCTTT.

V is TRBV5-6 and J is TRBJ1-1; 7 bases map to TRBD1. The V gene end was trimmed by 3 bases and the J gene end by 1 base; junction bases not matched to a gene: 9. The CDR3 spans 16 residues. Germline assignment: CDR1 SGHDT and CDR2 YYEEEE. The CDR3: CASSYYPTGQNTEAFF. Written as DNA, the CDR3 is TGTGCCAGCAGCTACTACCCGACAGGGCAGAACACTGAAGCTTTCTTT.

V usage is TRBV19 and J usage is TRBJ2-1; D call uncertain. The V gene lost 5 bases and the J gene lost 3 bases, with 8 bases spanning the gap. The CDR3 is made up of 13 amino acids. Germline CDR1 LNHDA, CDR2 SQIVND (reference sequence). CDR3 residues: CASSLSYYNEQFF. The CDR3 region has the DNA TGTGCCAGTAGTTTGAGCTACTACAATGAGCAGTTCTTC.

The V and J genes are TRBV29-1 and TRBJ1-5; tentative D call: TRBD1 (5 bases). The ends were cut back, 7 bases at V and 4 bases at J, with 14 bases in the middle. The CDR3 consists of 13 residues. In germline, CDR1 is SQVTM, CDR2 ANQGSEA. CDR3 in DNA: TGCAGCGCCCTCCTTACAGGTAATCAGCCCCAGCATTTT. Its translation is CSALLTGNQPQHF.

The rearrangement uses TRBV19 and TRBJ2-3; perhaps TRBD1 as D (6 bases). The length of the CDR3 is 13 residues. The V and J ends lost 6 bases and 2 bases respectively, with 9 bases between them. Germline V gene sequence: CDR1 LNHDA, CDR2 SQIVND (reference sequence). CDR3 DNA sequence: TGTGCCAGTAGCGACAGGTACACAGATACGCAGTATTTT. Translation gives CASSDRYTDTQYF.

This chain's CDR3 is CASSVGVREREKLFF. The CDR3 DNA sequence: TGTGCCAGCAGCGTAGGGGTTAGGGAGAGGGAAAAACTGTTTTTT. V is TRBV9 and J is TRBJ1-4, with D uncertain. Germline V CDR1 and CDR2: SGDLS, YYNGEE. V dropped 0 bases and J dropped 8 bases, with 14 bases sitting between them. There are 15 residues in the CDR3. The full variable domain, in which reference TRBV9 and TRBJ1-4 provide the parts outside the CDR3, is DSGVTQTPKHLITATGQRVTLRCSPRSGDLSVYWYQQSLDQGLQFLIQYYNGEERAKGNILERFSAQQFPDLHSELNLSSLELGDSALYFCASSVGVREREKLFFGSGTQLSVL.

The chain has TRBV7-2 and TRBJ1-3; maybe TRBD1 (5 bases). The CDR3 spans 15 residues. Trimming pared 0 bases from V and 3 bases from J, leaving 9 bases between. The germline V gene has CDR1 SGHTA and CDR2 FQGNSA. This chain's CDR3 is CASSLALTGGNTIYF. The CDR3 DNA is TGTGCCAGCAGCTTAGCGCTAACAGGTGGAAACACCATATATTTT.

The J gene is TRBJ1-1, the V gene TRBV7-6; 10 nucleotides line up with TRBD1. The CDR3 is 16 residues long. V lost 6 bases to trimming and J lost 1 base; unmatched junction nucleotides: 8. Germline loops: CDR1 SGHVS, CDR2 FNYEAQ. CDR3 DNA: TGTGCCAGCAGTCATAGACAGGGGGCAGCGAACACTGAAGCTTTCTTT. This encodes CASSHRQGAANTEAFF.

The chain uses TRBV15 and TRBJ2-2, with no clear D. The CDR3 spans 14 residues. The ends were cut back, 0 bases at V and 2 bases at J, with 4 bases in the middle. CDR1 is LNHNV and CDR2 is YYDKDF in the germline V gene (reference sequence). The CDR3 nucleotides are TGTGCCACCAGCAGAGATAGTAACACCGGGGAGCTGTTTTTT. It encodes CATSRDSNTGELFF.

The chain has TRBV5-1 and TRBJ2-3, with 7 bases fitting TRBD1. The CDR3 sequence is 13 residues long. The germline V gene has CDR1 SGHRS and CDR2 YFSETQ. After removal of 4 bases from V and 13 bases from J, the junction contained 12 bases not matched to a gene. The CDR3 nucleotides are TGCGCCAGCAGCCCCCCCGACAGGGTCCCCGAGTATTTT. This codes for CASSPPDRVPEYF.

The CDR3 region is CASSEAGAWAGGAPQYF. As DNA, the CDR3 is TGTGCCAGCAGTGAAGCGGGGGCTTGGGCGGGGGGGGCTCCGCAGTATTTT. The chain combines TRBV2 with TRBJ2-3; 9 bases align to TRBD2. J was trimmed by 10 bases and V by 0 bases; bases with no gene match: 14. The V gene's germline CDR1 is SNHLY and CDR2 FYNNEI. This CDR3 region has 17 residues.

J is TRBJ2-1 and V is TRBV7-7, with TRBD2 matching over 10 bases. Germline CDR1 and CDR2: SSHAT and FNYEAQ (reference sequence). The ends lost 5 bases at V and 5 bases at J; junction bases unmatched: 6. There are 15 residues in the CDR3. The CDR3 spells CASSRAGGGNNEQFF. The CDR3, as DNA: TGTGCCAGCAGCAGAGCGGGGGGGGGAAACAATGAGCAGTTCTTC.

In the case of this clone: Compared with germline, one end of the junction differs, possibly owing to a read error. The V and J genes are TRBV15 and TRBJ1-6, with D possibly being TRBD1 (6 bases). The CDR3 covers 15 residues. The germline CDR1 and CDR2 sequences are LNHNV and YYDKDF (reference sequence). CDR3 in amino acids: CATSGRQAGNSSLHF. DNA of the CDR3: TGTGCCACCAGCGGGCGACAGGCGGGTAATTCATCCCTCCACTTT.

V and J are TRBV10-3 and TRBJ2-3; TRBD2 might be the D (5 bases). Germline CDR1 and CDR2: ENHRY and SYGVKD. V was shortened by 0 bases and J by 5 bases, with 9 bases between the two germline ends. This CDR3 contains 14 residues. The CDR3 nucleotides are TGTGCCATCAGTGAGTCGGAGGAAGGAGATACGCAGTATTTT. Translation: CAISESEEGDTQYF.

The chain employs TRBV14 and TRBJ2-1; D not certain. The V gene's germline CDR1 is SGHDN and CDR2 FVKESK. CDR3 length equals 15 residues. Trimming stripped 1 base from V and 0 bases from J, with 7 bases between. The CDR3 reads CASSQGRSSYNEQFF. In nucleotides, the CDR3 is TGTGCCAGCAGCCAAGGAAGGAGCTCCTACAATGAGCAGTTCTTC. Filled out from reference TRBV14 and TRBJ2-1, the complete variable domain reads EAGVTQFPSHSVIEKGQTVTLRCDPISGHDNLYWYRRVMGKEIKFLLHFVKESKQDESGMPNNRFLAERTGGTYSTLKVQPAELEDSGVYFCASSQGRSSYNEQFFGPGTRLTVL.

The chain joins TRBV19 to TRBJ2-3, with 13 bases identical to TRBD2. The germline V gene has CDR1 LNHDA and CDR2 SQIVND (reference sequence). This CDR3 is built from 14 residues. V was clipped by 8 bases and J by 8 bases; unmatched bases: 7. The CDR3 spells CASATSGGSGTQYF. DNA for the CDR3: TGTGCCAGTGCGACTAGCGGGGGGTCGGGTACGCAGTATTTT. The entire variable domain, with the rest obtained from reference TRBV19 and TRBJ2-3, is as follows: DGGITQSPKYLFRKEGQNVTLSCEQNLNHDAMYWYRQDPGQGLRLIYYSQIVNDFQKGDIAEGYSVSREKKESFPLTVTSAQKNPTAFYLCASATSGGSGTQYFGPGTRLTVL.

In this sample, this clone turned up once. The chain has TRBV2 and TRBJ2-5; D perhaps matches TRBD1 (5 bases). Germline-derived CDR1 and CDR2 are SNHLY and FYNNEI. The CDR3 covers 16 residues. The germline V and J ends were trimmed by 0 bases and 11 bases, with 22 bases remaining between them. DNA for the CDR3: TGTGCCAGCAGTGAAGCGCTTCTTGGGGCGGCCGAGGAGCAGTACTTC. Its translation is CASSEALLGAAEEQYF.

The chain has TRBV5-1 and TRBJ1-1; the D gene is possibly TRBD1 (5 bases). Germline V gene data show CDR1 as SGHRS and CDR2 as YFSETQ. V was shortened by 5 bases and J by 1 base, with 15 bases between the two germline ends. This CDR3 has 15 amino acids. CDR3 coding DNA: TGCGCCAGCAGGGTGGGAGGGACGGGGAACACTGAAGCTTTCTTT. This codes for CASRVGGTGNTEAFF.

The V gene is TRBV6-5, the J gene TRBJ2-7; the match to TRBD1 covers 11 bases. CDR1 is MNHEY, CDR2 SVGAGI, per germline. The V and J ends lost 3 bases and 3 bases, in that order; junction bases with no gene match: 1. The CDR3 is 14 amino acids. The CDR3 DNA follows: TGTGCCAGCAGTTATGGGACAGGGGGCTACGAGCAGTACTTC. The encoded protein is CASSYGTGGYEQYF.